The rows below give T cell receptor beta chains drawn from one sample of a study of T cell responses to AZD1222 COVID-19 vaccine. Sequencing used immunoSEQ multiplex PCR; TCRdb keeps in-frame clones, though not all of them. The sample has some 190,000 clones, about 90% seen once. Sequencing was performed on peripheral blood, taken 28 days after the second AZD1222 dose. These receptors originate from an adult who received the AZD1222 COVID-19 vaccine. CDR3s include the opening cysteine and the closing phenylalanine or tryptophan. Each record gives: D gene, clone size, J gene, V gene, CDR3 protein, CDR3 DNA. The D gene is left open where the match is weak. Clone size is shown for a subset of rows, as once, few, many or a class of expanded clone.

D gene: -; clone size: few; J gene: TRBJ1-2; V gene: TRBV5-4; CDR3 protein: CASSLVQEGNYGYTF; CDR3 DNA: TGTGCCAGCAGCTTGGTGCAGGAGGGTAACTATGGCTACACCTTC
D gene: -; clone size: -; J gene: TRBJ2-2; V gene: TRBV7-2; CDR3 protein: CASSFRAPGELFF; CDR3 DNA: TGTGCCAGCAGCTTCAGGGCGCCCGGGGAGCTGTTTTTT
D gene: -; clone size: once; J gene: TRBJ1-3; V gene: TRBV27; CDR3 protein: CASSYRAGAASGNTIYF; CDR3 DNA: TGTGCCAGCAGTTACCGGGCAGGGGCCGCCTCTGGAAACACCATATATTTT
D gene: TRBD1; clone size: -; J gene: TRBJ1-5; V gene: TRBV30; CDR3 protein: CAWSPRTGGFSNQPQHF; CDR3 DNA: TGTGCCTGGAGTCCAAGGACAGGGGGCTTCAGCAATCAGCCCCAGCATTTT
D gene: -; clone size: -; J gene: TRBJ2-6; V gene: TRBV10-3; CDR3 protein: CAISEGATGANVLTF; CDR3 DNA: TGTGCCATCAGTGAGGGAGCTACTGGGGCCAACGTCCTGACTTTC
D gene: -; clone size: -; J gene: TRBJ1-6; V gene: TRBV19; CDR3 protein: CASSGYDDSPLHF; CDR3 DNA: TGTGCCAGTAGTGGGTACGACGATTCACCCCTCCACTTT
D gene: TRBD2; clone size: few; J gene: TRBJ2-5; V gene: TRBV6-2/TRBV6-3; CDR3 protein: CASSWGLAGGQETQYF; CDR3 DNA: TGTGCCAGCAGTTGGGGACTAGCGGGGGGCCAAGAGACCCAGTACTTC
D gene: -; clone size: -; J gene: TRBJ1-5; V gene: TRBV15; CDR3 protein: CATSRERNGNQPQHF; CDR3 DNA: TGTGCCACCAGCAGAGAACGGAACGGCAATCAGCCCCAGCATTTT
D gene: -; clone size: -; J gene: TRBJ1-1; V gene: TRBV28; CDR3 protein: CASSDRTAVNTEAFF; CDR3 DNA: TGTGCCAGCAGTGACCGGACAGCGGTGAACACTGAAGCTTTCTTT
D gene: TRBD1; clone size: -; J gene: TRBJ1-1; V gene: TRBV6-5; CDR3 protein: CASRWTGEAFF; CDR3 DNA: TGTGCCAGCAGGTGGACAGGTGAAGCTTTCTTT
D gene: -; clone size: -; J gene: TRBJ1-2; V gene: TRBV19; CDR3 protein: CASSMGGSNYGYTF; CDR3 DNA: TGTGCCAGTAGCATGGGAGGATCTAACTATGGCTACACCTTC
D gene: -; clone size: -; J gene: TRBJ1-5; V gene: TRBV7-9; CDR3 protein: CASSLEGSNQPQHF; CDR3 DNA: TGTGCCAGCAGCTTAGAGGGTAGCAATCAGCCCCAGCATTTT
D gene: TRBD2; clone size: -; J gene: TRBJ2-5; V gene: TRBV7-8; CDR3 protein: CASSYQRGGRETQYF; CDR3 DNA: TGTGCCAGCAGCTATCAGCGGGGGGGCCGGGAGACCCAGTACTTC
D gene: -; clone size: -; J gene: TRBJ2-5; V gene: TRBV12-3/TRBV12-4; CDR3 protein: CASRPQGRETQYF; CDR3 DNA: TGTGCCAGCAGACCCCAGGGAAGAGAGACCCAGTACTTC
D gene: TRBD2; clone size: -; J gene: TRBJ2-7; V gene: TRBV7-9; CDR3 protein: CASSPPLAGGLYEQYF; CDR3 DNA: TGTGCCAGCAGCCCCCCGCTAGCGGGAGGGCTCTACGAGCAGTACTTC
D gene: -; clone size: -; J gene: TRBJ1-1; V gene: TRBV2; CDR3 protein: CASSEAWHTEAFF; CDR3 DNA: TGTGCCAGCAGTGAAGCCTGGCACACTGAAGCTTTCTTT
D gene: -; clone size: -; J gene: TRBJ2-5; V gene: TRBV6-1; CDR3 protein: CASSDRGAQSLGTQYF; CDR3 DNA: TGTGCCAGCAGTGACAGGGGCGCCCAGAGCCTGGGGACCCAGTACTTC
D gene: TRBD2; clone size: -; J gene: TRBJ2-7; V gene: TRBV7-3; CDR3 protein: CASSPTGGSYEQYF; CDR3 DNA: TGTGCCAGCAGTCCTACGGGGGGCTCCTACGAGCAGTACTTC
D gene: -; clone size: -; J gene: TRBJ1-2; V gene: TRBV19; CDR3 protein: CASSILGAYGYTF; CDR3 DNA: TGTGCCAGTAGTATACTGGGGGCCTATGGCTACACCTTC
D gene: -; clone size: -; J gene: TRBJ1-1; V gene: TRBV21-1; CDR3 protein: CASSNLVTEAFF; CDR3 DNA: TGTGCCAGCAGCAATTTAGTCACTGAAGCTTTCTTT
D gene: TRBD2; clone size: -; J gene: TRBJ2-1; V gene: TRBV9; CDR3 protein: CASSLGLAGANEQFF; CDR3 DNA: TGTGCCAGCAGCCTCGGCCTAGCGGGAGCCAATGAGCAGTTCTTC
D gene: -; clone size: -; J gene: TRBJ2-3; V gene: TRBV6-5; CDR3 protein: CASSYHKRGTDTQYF; CDR3 DNA: TGTGCCAGCAGTTACCACAAGCGGGGCACAGATACGCAGTATTTT
D gene: TRBD2; clone size: once; J gene: TRBJ2-7; V gene: TRBV10-1; CDR3 protein: CASTREAAYEQYF; CDR3 DNA: TGCGCCAGCACGCGGGAGGCGGCCTACGAGCAGTACTTC
D gene: -; clone size: -; J gene: TRBJ1-2; V gene: TRBV6-2/TRBV6-3; CDR3 protein: CASSYTTQSGGYTF; CDR3 DNA: TGTGCCAGCAGTTACACAACCCAGAGCGGTGGCTACACCTTC
D gene: -; clone size: -; J gene: TRBJ2-3; V gene: TRBV9; CDR3 protein: CASSVGASRTDTQYF; CDR3 DNA: TGTGCCAGCAGCGTCGGAGCGTCCCGCACAGATACGCAGTATTTT
D gene: -; clone size: -; J gene: TRBJ1-3; V gene: TRBV30; CDR3 protein: CAWTPKVPFSGNTIYF; CDR3 DNA: TGTGCCTGGACCCCTAAGGTGCCTTTCTCTGGAAACACCATATATTTT
D gene: -; clone size: -; J gene: TRBJ2-1; V gene: TRBV27; CDR3 protein: CASTDQHEQFF; CDR3 DNA: TGTGCCAGCACGGATCAGCATGAGCAGTTCTTC
D gene: -; clone size: few; J gene: TRBJ2-7; V gene: TRBV27; CDR3 protein: CASSLSGGEQYF; CDR3 DNA: TGTGCCAGCAGTTTATCGGGAGGAGAGCAGTACTTC
D gene: -; clone size: -; J gene: TRBJ1-5; V gene: TRBV2; CDR3 protein: CASRLEFSNQPQHF; CDR3 DNA: TGTGCCAGCAGGTTAGAGTTTAGCAATCAGCCCCAGCATTTT
D gene: TRBD1; clone size: -; J gene: TRBJ2-1; V gene: TRBV18; CDR3 protein: CASSPGTGHYNEQFF; CDR3 DNA: TGTGCCAGCTCACCCGGGACAGGGCACTACAATGAGCAGTTCTTC
D gene: TRBD2; clone size: once; J gene: TRBJ2-3; V gene: TRBV30; CDR3 protein: CAWSLGLAGVGDTQYF; CDR3 DNA: TGTGCCTGGAGCCTCGGACTAGCGGGAGTAGGAGATACGCAGTATTTT
D gene: TRBD1; clone size: -; J gene: TRBJ1-4; V gene: TRBV18; CDR3 protein: CASSDREEKLFF; CDR3 DNA: TGTGCCAGCTCAGACAGGGAAGAAAAACTGTTTTTT
D gene: -; clone size: -; J gene: TRBJ1-4; V gene: TRBV4-3; CDR3 protein: CASSQARISTNEKLFF; CDR3 DNA: TGCGCCAGCAGCCAGGCCCGCATCTCAACTAATGAAAAACTGTTTTTT
D gene: TRBD2; clone size: -; J gene: TRBJ2-5; V gene: TRBV7-2; CDR3 protein: CASSLDRTSSETQYF; CDR3 DNA: TGTGCCAGCAGCTTAGATAGGACTAGCAGTGAGACCCAGTACTTC
D gene: -; clone size: -; J gene: TRBJ1-4; V gene: TRBV7-9; CDR3 protein: CASSPISRVPNEKLFF; CDR3 DNA: TGTGCCAGCAGCCCCATCAGTCGGGTCCCAAATGAAAAACTGTTTTTT
D gene: TRBD1; clone size: -; J gene: TRBJ1-4; V gene: TRBV4-2; CDR3 protein: CASSQELTGVTNEKLFF; CDR3 DNA: TGTGCCAGCAGCCAAGAACTAACAGGGGTTACTAATGAAAAACTGTTTTTT
D gene: -; clone size: many; J gene: TRBJ1-2; V gene: TRBV3-1/TRBV3-2; CDR3 protein: CASSPSLFGYTF; CDR3 DNA: TGTGCCAGCAGCCCCTCTTTATTCGGCTACACCTTC
D gene: TRBD1; clone size: -; J gene: TRBJ1-1; V gene: TRBV28; CDR3 protein: CASSLVLLRTGATTEAFF; CDR3 DNA: TGTGCCAGCAGTTTAGTTCTATTGCGGACAGGGGCGACCACTGAAGCTTTCTTT
D gene: -; clone size: -; J gene: TRBJ1-4; V gene: TRBV6-5; CDR3 protein: CATSGVNNEKLFF; CDR3 DNA: TGTGCCACCTCAGGGGTAAATAATGAAAAACTGTTTTTT
D gene: TRBD2; clone size: -; J gene: TRBJ2-5; V gene: TRBV5-1; CDR3 protein: CASSWGGFGLRETQYF; CDR3 DNA: TGCGCCAGCAGCTGGGGGGGATTCGGCCTGAGGGAGACCCAGTACTTC
D gene: TRBD1; clone size: -; J gene: TRBJ1-1; V gene: TRBV6-5; CDR3 protein: CASRPTGGMAFF; CDR3 DNA: TGTGCCAGCAGACCCACAGGGGGGATGGCTTTCTTT
D gene: -; clone size: -; J gene: TRBJ2-7; V gene: TRBV4-3; CDR3 protein: CASARSQGGYEQYF; CDR3 DNA: TGCGCCAGCGCCAGATCACAGGGTGGCTACGAGCAGTACTTC